This TCR beta chain came from a study of blood T cells in healthy people across ages. In the study overall: Capture by template switching was about one barcoded beta molecule per two T cells.

Together with a sample-barcoded 5' primer, a J-beta primer mix was included in a second PCR lasting about 6 to 11 cycles. Each CDR3 protein is one row after TCRdb ran MiXCR on the 5' RACE reads. The table includes 1.5 million to 2 million distinct CDR3 sequences, about 50% detected once. CDR3 size: 17 residues. CDR1 MGHRA and CDR2 YSYEKL come from the germline V gene. The V gene end was trimmed by 5 bases and the J gene end by 4 bases; junction bases not matched to a gene: 9. On this clonotype itself: Its antigen is currently unknown.

General study results and limits: Naive CD4+ cells and diversity were both higher in long-lived donors than in aged donors. Diversity estimates drawn from one million T cells were deemed underestimates.

This chain joins TRBV4-1 and TRBJ2-1; 12 nucleotides line up with TRBD2. This clonotype was sampled from a middle-aged woman in good health. The sequenced material came from blood. DNA of the CDR3: TGCGCCAGCAGCAAGGACCTAGCGGGGGGGCCTTACAATGAGCAGTTCTTC. It translates to CASSKDLAGGPYNEQFF.